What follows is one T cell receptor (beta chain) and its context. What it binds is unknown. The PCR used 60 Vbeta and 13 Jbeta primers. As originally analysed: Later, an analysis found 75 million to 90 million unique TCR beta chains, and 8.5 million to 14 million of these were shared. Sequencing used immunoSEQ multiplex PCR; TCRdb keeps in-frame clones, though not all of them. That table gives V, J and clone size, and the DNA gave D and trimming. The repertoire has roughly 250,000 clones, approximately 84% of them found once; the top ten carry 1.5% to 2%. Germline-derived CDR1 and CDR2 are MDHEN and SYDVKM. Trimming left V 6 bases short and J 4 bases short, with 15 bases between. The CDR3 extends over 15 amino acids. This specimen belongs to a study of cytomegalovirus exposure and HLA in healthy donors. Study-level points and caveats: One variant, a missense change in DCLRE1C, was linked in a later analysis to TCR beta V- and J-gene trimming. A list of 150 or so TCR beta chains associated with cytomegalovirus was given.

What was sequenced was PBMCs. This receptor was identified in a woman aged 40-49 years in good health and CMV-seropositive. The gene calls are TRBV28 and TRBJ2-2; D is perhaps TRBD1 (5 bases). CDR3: CASSSPLRATGELFF. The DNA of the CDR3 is TGTGCCAGCAGCTCCCCCCTCAGGGCCACCGGGGAGCTGTTTTTT.